This entry lists 25 T cell receptor beta chains sequenced from one sample in a study of blood T cell repertoires in COVID-19 (dated by TCRdb to between 2020 and 2021). The library was produced with the immunoSEQ multiplex PCR assay. TCRdb retrieved this table from immuneACCESS and kept in-frame rearrangements only. Not all clones are present; in checked studies, unresolved V genes account for under half, and no reason is known for the remainder. The sample profile shows 70,000 to 90,000 clones; roughly 84% of them were found once. The ten largest make up 11% of the sample. Sequencing used peripheral blood. Receptors were obtained from a man between 65 and 85 years old with acute or convalescent COVID-19.

The chain couples TRBV5-4 to TRBJ2-1; 10 bases map to TRBD2. The CDR3 consists of 15 residues. V lost 4 bases and J lost 5; bases outside the gene matches: 6. Germline values: CDR1 SGHNT, CDR2 YYREEE (reference sequence). CDR3 sequence: CASSPGLAANNEQFF. CDR3 nucleotide sequence: TGTGCCAGCAGCCCCGGACTAGCGGCCAACAATGAGCAGTTCTTC.

The chain couples TRBV4-2 to TRBJ2-1, with D possibly matching TRBD2 (7 bases). V lost 0 bases, J lost 2 bases, and 8 bases lay in between. Germline values: CDR1 LGHNA, CDR2 YNFKEQ. This CDR3 is 15 amino acids long. The DNA for the CDR3 is TGTGCCAGCAGCCAAGAAGGGGGGGCCTACAATGAGCAGTTCTTC. This encodes CASSQEGGAYNEQFF.

The rearrangement joins TRBV10-1 to TRBJ2-3; 9 bases are shared with TRBD1. Germline CDR1 WNHNN, CDR2 SYGVQD (reference sequence). J was trimmed by 6 bases and V by 0 bases; bases with no gene match: 1. The CDR3 extends over 14 amino acids. This chain's CDR3 is CASSESTGGDTQYF. For the CDR3, the DNA is TGCGCCAGCAGTGAGTCCACAGGGGGCGATACGCAGTATTTT.

CDR3: CASRPQQGRGSPLHF. CDR3 DNA: TGTGCCAGTAGGCCCCAACAGGGAAGAGGTTCACCCCTCCACTTT. This rearrangement joins TRBV19 to TRBJ1-6, with D possibly TRBD1 on 6 matching bases. Germline V CDR1 and CDR2: LNHDA, SQIVND (reference sequence). V was clipped by 6 bases and J by 9 bases, with 18 bases between them. The CDR3 contains 15 residues.

The chain links TRBV28 to TRBJ2-4; no reliable D call. The CDR3 has 15 residues. V was clipped by 5 bases and J by 3 bases, with 14 bases between them. Germline CDR1 MDHEN, CDR2 SYDVKM. The CDR3, as DNA: TGTGCCAGCAGTGGGTTGTCGGGTGGCAAAAACATTCAGTACTTC. It codes for CASSGLSGGKNIQYF.

The CDR3 region has the DNA TGTGCCATCAGTGGAGACTCTAGCAATCAGCCCCAGCATTTT. It specifies CAISGDSSNQPQHF. This rearrangement joins TRBV10-3 to TRBJ1-5; no firm D call. CDR3 size: 14 residues. The V gene lost 4 bases and the J gene lost 0 bases, with 7 bases spanning the gap. The germline gives CDR1 ENHRY, CDR2 SYGVKD.

The chain couples TRBV6-5 to TRBJ1-5; TRBD1 might be the D (6 bases). Germline CDR1 is MNHEY and CDR2 is SVGAGI. The length of the CDR3 is 15 residues. V lost 7 bases and J 0 bases, leaving 13 bases between the germline ends. For the CDR3, the DNA is TGTGCCAGCAAAGACAGGAGGAATAGCAATCAGCCCCAGCATTTT. It specifies CASKDRRNSNQPQHF.

This clone was observed a handful of times. The chain combines TRBV12-3 or TRBV12-4 with TRBJ1-2; 7 positions agree with TRBD1. There are 11 residues in the CDR3. The trim removed 8 bases at V and 3 bases at J, leaving 0 bases unmatched. The CDR3: CASGTDYGYTF. The CDR3 DNA sequence: TGTGCCAGCGGGACAGACTATGGCTACACCTTC.

This chain links TRBV19 with TRBJ2-1; TRBD2 matches at 15 bases. The CDR3 sequence is 18 residues long. CDR1 and CDR2 from the germline V gene are LNHDA and SQIVND (reference sequence). V shed 5 bases, J shed 3 bases, and the junction held 8 bases outside the gene matches. DNA for the CDR3: TGTGCCAGTAGTCCGGGACTAGCGGGGGGACAAGACTACAATGAGCAGTTCTTC. It encodes CASSPGLAGGQDYNEQFF.

There are a few counts of this clone. J is TRBJ2-2 and V is TRBV25-1; D possibly corresponds to TRBD2 (5 bases). This CDR3 has 12 amino acids. Trimming stripped 5 bases from V and 7 bases from J, with 8 bases between. CDR1 is MGHDK and CDR2 is SYGVNS in the germline V gene. CDR3 bases: TGTGCCAGCAGTCTGGCGGGCGGGGAGCTGTTTTTT. Translated, it gives CASSLAGGELFF.

This CDR3 is CASSFRGKSSYNSPLHF. The CDR3 DNA reads TGCGCCAGCAGCTTTAGAGGCAAAAGCTCCTATAATTCACCCCTCCACTTT. The V call is TRBV5-1, the J call TRBJ1-6; D is unclear. CDR1 is SGHRS and CDR2 is YFSETQ in the germline V gene. Trimming left V 2 bases short and J 0 bases short, with 12 bases between. The CDR3 consists of 17 residues.

This chain links TRBV3-1 (or the pseudogene TRBV3-2) with TRBJ2-3; no clear D gene. Germline CDR1 reads LGHDT; CDR2 reads YNNKEL (reference sequence). Trimming pared 4 bases from V and 0 bases from J, leaving 5 bases between. The CDR3 sequence is 13 residues long. The CDR3 protein is CASSPPSTDTQYF. In DNA, the CDR3 is TGTGCCAGCAGCCCCCCGAGCACAGATACGCAGTATTTT.

This chain connects TRBV7-2 to TRBJ1-6; unclear D gene. The CDR3 is 11 residues long. Germline V gives CDR1 SGHTA, CDR2 FQGNSA. Trimming pared 4 bases from V and 8 bases from J, leaving 3 bases between. CDR3 residues: CASSSDSPLHF. CDR3 nucleotides: TGTGCCAGCAGCTCCGATTCACCCCTCCACTTT.

V and J are TRBV5-1 and TRBJ2-5; 7 bases map to TRBD1. The CDR3 is 14 amino acids. The trim removed 4 bases at V and 2 bases at J, leaving 5 bases unmatched. CDR1 is SGHRS and CDR2 is YFSETQ in the germline V gene. The CDR3 here is CASSLGTVQETQYF. The CDR3 nucleotides are TGCGCCAGCAGCCTTGGGACAGTTCAAGAGACCCAGTACTTC.

The chain carries TRBV7-9 and TRBJ2-3, with TRBD1 matching 8 bases. The CDR3 is 16 residues long. J lost 2 bases, V lost 4 bases, and 8 bases had no gene match. Looked up from germline, CDR1 is SEHNR and CDR2 is FQNEAQ (reference sequence). CDR3 loop: CASSSPQGANTDTQYF. CDR3 in DNA: TGTGCCAGCAGCTCCCCCCAGGGGGCGAACACAGATACGCAGTATTTT.

The chain couples TRBV19 to TRBJ2-7; 8 bases are a match to TRBD1. Unmatched junction bases numbered 5, after V lost 3 bases and J lost 4 bases. This CDR3 is built from 14 residues. Germline CDR1 is LNHDA and CDR2 is SQIVND (reference sequence). CDR3 DNA: TGTGCCAGTAGTATGGGGACAGGTTCGTACGAGCAGTACTTC. It specifies CASSMGTGSYEQYF.

V and J are TRBV11-2 and TRBJ2-3; 7 bases fit TRBD2. CDR1 and CDR2 (germline): SGHAT, FQNNGV. With V trimmed by 4 bases and J by 0 bases, 13 bases remained unmatched. The CDR3 loop spans 18 amino acids. The CDR3: CASSSRGGGGASTDTQYF. CDR3 DNA sequence: TGTGCCAGCAGCTCCCGGGGTGGCGGGGGAGCTAGCACAGATACGCAGTATTTT.

This chain connects TRBV25-1 to TRBJ2-1, with a weak D call TRBD2 (5 bases). V lost 4 bases and J 8 bases, leaving 18 bases between the germline ends. Germline CDR1 MGHDK, CDR2 SYGVNS. The CDR3 consists of 15 residues. The CDR3 DNA sequence: TGTGCCAGCAGTGTCCAATCCGCGGGCCTCCATGAGCAGTTCTTC. Encoded protein: CASSVQSAGLHEQFF.

The chain carries TRBV4-1 and TRBJ2-3, with TRBD2 matching 13 bases. Germline lookup yields CDR1 MGHRA and CDR2 YSYEKL. The CDR3 totals 15 residues. Trimming cost V 7 bases and J 5 bases; bases outside gene matches: 6. CDR3: CASNRLAGGGDTQYF. DNA for the CDR3: TGCGCCAGCAACCGACTAGCGGGGGGAGGAGATACGCAGTATTTT.

A word on this clone: Sequence at one end of the junction differs from germline and may be a read error. The chain couples TRBV10-3 to TRBJ2-7, with 10 bases that match TRBD1. Germline lookup yields CDR1 ENHRY and CDR2 SYGVKD. The CDR3 covers 15 residues. The CDR3 reads CAIRESTGGKDEQYF. In DNA, the CDR3 is TGTGCCATCAGGGAGTCGACAGGGGGCAAGGACGAGCAGTACTTC.

The chain recombines TRBV4-1 with TRBJ2-1, with 9 bases identical to TRBD2. In germline, CDR1 is MGHRA, CDR2 YSYEKL. With V trimmed by 1 base and J by 4 bases, 8 bases remained unmatched. This CDR3 has 17 amino acids. The CDR3 protein is CASSQGLAGQGYNEQFF. CDR3 coding DNA: TGCGCCAGCAGCCAAGGCCTAGCGGGGCAGGGATACAATGAGCAGTTCTTC.

V and J are TRBV9 and TRBJ1-6; D is perhaps TRBD1 (5 bases). Between the trimmed V and J ends, which lost 4 bases and 7 bases, there was a span of 15 bases. The CDR3 is 15 amino acids. Germline values: CDR1 SGDLS, CDR2 YYNGEE. The CDR3 is CASSPEGATNSPLHF. The CDR3, as DNA: TGTGCCAGCAGCCCCGAAGGGGCCACCAATTCACCCCTCCACTTT.

This CDR3 reads CASRSTVNTEAFF. DNA for the CDR3: TGTGCCAGCAGATCCACAGTGAACACTGAAGCTTTCTTT. The chain recombines TRBV11-2 with TRBJ1-1; D remains ambiguous. Per germline, CDR1 SGHAT and CDR2 FQNNGV. V lost 6 bases, J lost 0 bases, and 8 bases lay in between. This CDR3 spans 13 amino acids.

The chain carries TRBV5-1 and TRBJ1-5; 10 positions agree with TRBD1. The CDR3 extends over 14 amino acids. Per germline, CDR1 SGHRS and CDR2 YFSETQ. V shed 4 bases and J 6 bases; nucleotides not matched to a gene: 4. The CDR3 loop is CASSAGTGVQPQHF. CDR3 bases: TGCGCCAGCAGCGCCGGGACAGGGGTTCAGCCCCAGCATTTT.

V is TRBV10-3 and J is TRBJ2-3, with D possibly TRBD2 on 6 matching bases. The CDR3 spans 13 residues. The germline CDR1 and CDR2 sequences are ENHRY and SYGVKD. The germline V and J ends were trimmed by 9 bases and 4 bases, with 14 bases remaining between them. The CDR3 spells CAMRLDGADTQYF. In nucleotides, the CDR3 is TGTGCCATGCGACTAGACGGGGCAGATACGCAGTATTTT.